This T cell receptor beta chain was identified in a study of T cell responses to AZD1222 COVID-19 vaccine. Turning to the study itself: Second doses that came at about 4 or about 12 weeks were put together.

Study-level results: Baseline antibody screening turned up just a handful of seropositive AZD1222 recipients. In all cases, repertoires were sampled only after the peak T cell response. Recipients of two AZD1222 doses showed rising Spike-specific TCR breadth and depth.

The CDR3 covers 17 residues. V lost 5 bases to trimming and J lost 1 base; unmatched junction nucleotides: 11. CDR1 and CDR2 from the germline V gene are WSHSY and SAAADI. A word on this clone: Its target is not known.

Only in-frame clones appear in the TCRdb table, and some are missing; sequencing was by immunoSEQ multiplex PCR. This table has 95,000 to 130,000 clones, approximately 93% appearing once. The chain joins TRBV10-2 to TRBJ2-1, with 7 bases identical to TRBD2. Sequencing was performed on peripheral blood, taken on day 0 of AZD1222 vaccination. The sequence derives from an adult in good health. Here the CDR3 reads CASSITRGSGSYNEQFF. The CDR3 nucleotides are TGCGCCAGCAGTATAACACGCGGGAGCGGGTCCTACAATGAGCAGTTCTTC.